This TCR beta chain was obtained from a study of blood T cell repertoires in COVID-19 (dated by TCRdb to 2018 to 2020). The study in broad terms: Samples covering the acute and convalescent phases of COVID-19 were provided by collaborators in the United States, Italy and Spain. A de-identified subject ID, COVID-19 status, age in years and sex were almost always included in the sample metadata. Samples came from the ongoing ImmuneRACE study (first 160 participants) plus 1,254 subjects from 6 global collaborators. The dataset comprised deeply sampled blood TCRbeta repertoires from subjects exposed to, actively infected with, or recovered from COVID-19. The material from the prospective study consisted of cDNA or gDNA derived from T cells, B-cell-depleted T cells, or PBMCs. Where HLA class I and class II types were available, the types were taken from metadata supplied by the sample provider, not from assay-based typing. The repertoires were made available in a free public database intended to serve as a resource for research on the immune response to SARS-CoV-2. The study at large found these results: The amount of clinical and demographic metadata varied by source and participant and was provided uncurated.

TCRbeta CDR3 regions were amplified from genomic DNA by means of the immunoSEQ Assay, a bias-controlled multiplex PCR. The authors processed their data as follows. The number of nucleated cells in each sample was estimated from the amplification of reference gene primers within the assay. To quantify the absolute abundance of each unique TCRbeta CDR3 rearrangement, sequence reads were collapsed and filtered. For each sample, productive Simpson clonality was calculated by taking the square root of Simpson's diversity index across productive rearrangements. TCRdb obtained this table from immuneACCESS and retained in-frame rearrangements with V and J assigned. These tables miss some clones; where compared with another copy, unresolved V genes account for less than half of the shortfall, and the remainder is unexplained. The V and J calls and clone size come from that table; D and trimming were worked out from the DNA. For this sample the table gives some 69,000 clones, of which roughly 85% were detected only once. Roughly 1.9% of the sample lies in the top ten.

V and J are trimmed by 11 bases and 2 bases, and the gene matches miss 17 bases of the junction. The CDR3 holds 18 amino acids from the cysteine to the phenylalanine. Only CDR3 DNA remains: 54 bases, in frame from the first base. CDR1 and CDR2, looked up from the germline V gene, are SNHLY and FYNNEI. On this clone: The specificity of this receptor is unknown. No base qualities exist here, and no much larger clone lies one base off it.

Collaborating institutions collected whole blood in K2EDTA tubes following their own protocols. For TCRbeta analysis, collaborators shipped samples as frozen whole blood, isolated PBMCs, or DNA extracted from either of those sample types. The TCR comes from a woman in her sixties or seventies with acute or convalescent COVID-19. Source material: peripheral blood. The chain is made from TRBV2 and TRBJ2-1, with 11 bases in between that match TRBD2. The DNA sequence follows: TGTGCCCCTTGGGGACTAGCGGACCCCCGTTTGGCCTACAATGAGCAGTTCTTC. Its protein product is CAPWGLADPRLAYNEQFF.